The 31 T cell receptor beta chains listed next were all sequenced from one sample in a study of regulatory T cells in long-lasting Graves disease. The time point was: newly diagnosed GD, antithyroid drugs for less than 3 months. RNA from PBMCs was the source of the TCR library. Construction of the TCR beta libraries employed iRepertoire HTBI primers in conjunction with Arm-PCR of CDR3 regions. TCRdb ran MiXCR on the multiplex PCR reads and lists one entry per CDR3 protein. The table lists approximately 470,000 distinct CDR3 sequences, 15% to 20% of them singletons. These same records also appear under a second study, on T cells in Graves' hyperthyroidism and ophthalmopathy.

The sequenced sample was peripheral blood mononuclear cells (PBMCs), obtained at new diagnosis, from a patient treated with antithyroid drugs. These receptor sequences come from a man aged 40-50 years with Graves disease.

V usage is TRBV4-2 and J usage is TRBJ2-1; the D is unclear. Germline V gene sequence: CDR1 LGHNA, CDR2 YNFKEQ. Trimming pared 0 bases from V and 4 bases from J, leaving 13 bases between. The length of the CDR3 is 16 residues. The CDR3 spells CASSQDPLPEYNEQFF. CDR3 bases: TGTGCCAGCAGCCAAGATCCCCTCCCGGAATACAATGAGCAGTTCTTC.

This clonotype has ten or more counts. The chain has TRBV3-1 and TRBJ2-7; 7 bases match TRBD1. Germline V lookup: CDR1 LGHDT, CDR2 YNNKEL (reference sequence). Germline trimming cut 1 base from V and 3 bases from J; bases unmatched to any gene: 6. The CDR3 length is 15 residues. CDR3 amino acids: CASSQAPGQLYEQYF. As DNA, the CDR3 is TGTGCCAGCAGCCAAGCACCGGGACAGCTCTACGAGCAGTACTTC.

The chain carries TRBV19 and TRBJ2-1; unclear D gene. This CDR3 contains 15 residues. V lost 5 bases, J lost 0 bases, and 11 bases lay in between. Germline V gives CDR1 LNHDA, CDR2 SQIVND (reference sequence). CDR3 amino acids: CASSPLTLSYNEQFF. The CDR3 region has the DNA TGTGCCAGTAGTCCCCTGACCCTCTCCTACAATGAGCAGTTCTTC.

This clonotype was seen many times. The rearrangement links TRBV30 to TRBJ1-2; 7 nucleotides line up with TRBD1. The V segment lost 2 bases and the J segment 8 bases; nucleotides outside the gene matches: 8. There are 13 residues in the CDR3. The germline CDR1 and CDR2 sequences are GTSNPN and SVGIG (reference sequence). The CDR3 DNA is TGTGCCTGGAGTCCTAGACAGGGAGAAGGCTACACCTTC. Translated, it gives CAWSPRQGEGYTF.

This clonotype appeared a few times. This chain links TRBV7-9 with TRBJ2-5; 7 bases line up with TRBD1. With 7 bases clipped from V and 2 bases from J, the junction kept 16 bases outside the gene matches. This CDR3 is built from 17 residues. CDR1 is SEHNR, CDR2 FQNEAQ, per germline (reference sequence). CDR3 residues: CASTQGKPGQLQETQYF. CDR3 sequence (DNA): TGTGCCAGCACCCAGGGGAAGCCGGGACAGTTACAAGAGACCCAGTACTTC.

This clonotype was recorded at least ten times. This chain joins TRBV2 and TRBJ2-7, with D uncertain. The CDR3 totals 15 residues. Trimming stripped 4 bases from V and 2 bases from J, with 15 bases between. Per the germline V gene, CDR1 is SNHLY and CDR2 is FYNNEI. The DNA of the CDR3 is TGTGCCAGCAGTGCAGAGAAACTCCCCACCTACGAGCAGTACTTC. Encoded protein: CASSAEKLPTYEQYF.

This clonotype was seen at least ten times. This sequence joins TRBV7-2 and TRBJ1-2; no definite D call. The CDR3 extends over 13 amino acids. Trimming removed 5 bases at V and 4 bases at J, with 11 bases between. The V gene's germline CDR1 is SGHTA and CDR2 FQGNSA. CDR3 loop: CASSHKTLYGYTF. CDR3 bases: TGTGCCAGCAGCCATAAGACTCTCTATGGCTACACCTTC. The variable domain in full, with the rest retrieved from reference TRBV7-2 and TRBJ1-2, is GAGVSQSPSNKVTEKGKDVELRCDPISGHTALYWYRQSLGQGLEFLIYFQGNSAPDKSGLPSDRFSAERTGGSVSTLTIQRTQQEDSAVYLCASSHKTLYGYTFGSGTRLTVV.

This clonotype was observed a handful of times. This sequence joins TRBV28 and TRBJ2-7; D might be TRBD1 (5 bases). Trimming shortened V by 4 bases and J by 2 bases, and 15 bases separated the two germline ends. The CDR3 has 15 residues. The germline gives CDR1 MDHEN, CDR2 SYDVKM. The CDR3 here is CASSSPDKVAYEQYF. Written as DNA, the CDR3 is TGTGCCAGCAGTTCCCCGGACAAAGTCGCCTACGAGCAGTACTTC.

A few counts support this clonotype. The chain joins TRBV7-9 to TRBJ2-2; TRBD2 might be the D (6 bases). The CDR3 extends over 17 amino acids. Germline V gene lookup returns CDR1 SEHNR and CDR2 FQNEAQ (reference sequence). V was clipped by 4 bases and J by 0 bases, with 15 bases between them. Here the CDR3 DNA reads TGTGCCAGCAGCTCGAAGGCGGCGGGATCGAACACCGGGGAGCTGTTTTTT. Residues: CASSSKAAGSNTGELFF.

In this sample, this clonotype turned up a few times. A much larger clone lies a single base off, so this may be a read error. The CDR3 does not close with the conserved phenylalanine or tryptophan, likely indicating a read error. The chain employs TRBV3-1 and TRBJ2-5; D is tentatively TRBD1 or TRBD2 (6 bases each). Trimming pared 11 bases from V and 1 base from J, leaving 14 bases between. Germline loops: CDR1 LGHDT, CDR2 YNNKEL (reference sequence). The length of the CDR3 is 13 residues. The CDR3: CASVEGGQETQYL. CDR3 nucleotides: TGTGCCTCGGTGGAGGGGGGCCAAGAGACCCAGTACCTC.

This chain links TRBV27 with TRBJ2-7; 9 bases fit TRBD1. The CDR3 covers 13 residues. The V gene end was trimmed by 5 bases and the J gene end by 7 bases; junction bases not matched to a gene: 6. Germline V gene data show CDR1 as MNHEY and CDR2 as SMNVEV (reference sequence). The CDR3, as DNA: TGTGCCAGCAGTGCCGGACAGGGGTTTGAGCAGTACTTC. Translation: CASSAGQGFEQYF.

This clonotype appeared many times. The rearrangement joins TRBV7-9 to TRBJ2-5, with 7 positions matching TRBD1. J was trimmed by 3 bases and V by 8 bases; bases with no gene match: 9. CDR3 length: 14 amino acids. Germline CDR1 SEHNR, CDR2 FQNEAQ (reference sequence). The CDR3 loop reads CASRRTGPKETQYF. The CDR3 coding sequence is TGTGCCAGCCGTAGGACAGGACCTAAAGAGACCCAGTACTTC.

The chain links TRBV7-2 to TRBJ1-2; 8 bases match TRBD1. Trimming cost V 5 bases and J 8 bases; bases outside gene matches: 7. Germline assignment: CDR1 SGHTA and CDR2 FQGNSA. CDR3 size: 13 residues. CDR3 in DNA: TGTGCCAGCAGCCCATGGACAGGGAACGGCTACACCTTC. Its protein product is CASSPWTGNGYTF.

The rearrangement joins TRBV19 to TRBJ2-7; 7 nucleotides align to TRBD2. The CDR3 runs 15 residues. The germline gives CDR1 LNHDA, CDR2 SQIVND (reference sequence). V dropped 5 bases and J dropped 0; count of bases not matched to a gene: 7. CDR3 DNA: TGTGCCAGTAGTCCCGAGCGGGGTTACTCCTACGAGCAGTACTTC. Its translation: CASSPERGYSYEQYF.

This clonotype was found many times. The chain combines TRBV28 with TRBJ1-2; 7 bases agree with TRBD1. The CDR3 has 14 amino acids. Germline V gives CDR1 MDHEN, CDR2 SYDVKM. V gave up 2 bases and J gave up 8 bases; unmatched junction bases: 8. Here the CDR3 reads CASSLGRGGVGYTF. In DNA form, the CDR3 reads TGTGCCAGCAGTTTAGGCAGGGGGGGTGTCGGCTACACCTTC.

Points on this clonotype: The junction shows a germline mismatch at one end, possibly a read error. This chain connects TRBV10-3 to TRBJ2-6; D is perhaps TRBD1 (6 bases). The CDR3 is made up of 16 amino acids. The germline V gene has CDR1 ENHRY and CDR2 SYGVKD. The CDR3 region is CASSGGQTHGANVLTF. The CDR3 DNA reads as TGTGCCAGCAGTGGAGGACAGACTCATGGGGCCAACGTCCTGACTTTC.

J is TRBJ2-1 and V is TRBV20-1; perhaps TRBD2 as D (6 bases). Germline V gene lookup returns CDR1 DFQATT and CDR2 SNEGSKA (reference sequence). The CDR3 length is 12 residues. The germline V and J ends were trimmed by 0 bases and 13 bases, with 13 bases remaining between them. The CDR3 DNA reads as TGCAGTGCTAGAGATCAAGGGACTGTTCAGTTCTTC. Translating gives CSARDQGTVQFF.

This clonotype has ten or more counts. The gene calls are TRBV9 and TRBJ1-1; perhaps TRBD1 as D (6 bases). Germline V CDR1 and CDR2: SGDLS, YYNGEE. There are 13 residues in the CDR3. With 5 bases removed from V and 0 bases from J, the gap between germline ends came to 8 bases. The CDR3 DNA reads TGTGCCAGCAGGGGGGGCCTGAACACTGAAGCTTTCTTT. This translates into CASRGGLNTEAFF.

The sample holds a few counts of this clonotype. This chain joins TRBV29-1 and TRBJ2-7; 8 nucleotides match TRBD1. Losses at the gene ends were 7 bases for V and 2 bases for J; bases not matched to a gene: 7. Looked up from germline, CDR1 is SQVTM and CDR2 is ANQGSEA. The CDR3 spans 13 residues. The CDR3 bases are TGCAGCGCCCTTGGACAGGGAACCTACGAGCAGTACTTC. This translates into CSALGQGTYEQYF.

In this sample, this clonotype turned up many times. This may stem from a read error, because a much larger clone lies one nucleotide away. This chain connects TRBV14 to TRBJ1-1; D not resolved. The V gene's germline CDR1 is SGHDN and CDR2 FVKESK. The CDR3 loop spans 13 amino acids. Trimming pared 4 bases from V and 1 base from J, leaving 7 bases between. The CDR3, as DNA: TGTGCCAGCAGCCGCGGACGGAACACTGAAGCTTTCTTT. Amino acids: CASSRGRNTEAFF. The full variable domain, completed using reference TRBV14 and TRBJ1-1, is EAGVTQFPSHSVIEKGQTVTLRCDPISGHDNLYWYRRVMGKEIKFLLHFVKESKQDESGMPNNRFLAERTGGTYSTLKVQPAELEDSGVYFCASSRGRNTEAFFGQGTRLTVV.

This sequence joins TRBV20-1 and TRBJ1-1, with D uncertain. Germline-derived CDR1 and CDR2 are DFQATT and SNEGSKA (reference sequence). The CDR3 has 14 amino acids. Trimming took 3 bases from V and 5 from J, leaving 16 bases between them. The CDR3 coding sequence is TGCAGTGCTAGTGGTCCGGGTTGGAAAACTGAAGCTTTCTTT. Amino acid sequence: CSASGPGWKTEAFF.

This clonotype was recorded at least ten times. CDR3: CASSVRQATGELFF. The CDR3 nucleotides are TGTGCCAGCAGTGTTCGACAGGCAACCGGGGAGCTGTTTTTT. The J gene is TRBJ2-2, the V gene TRBV28; weak D call: TRBD1 (6 bases). V was shortened by 5 bases and J by 5 bases, with 12 bases between the two germline ends. The germline CDR1 and CDR2 sequences are MDHEN and SYDVKM. The CDR3 covers 14 residues.

This clonotype was recorded many times. The rearrangement links TRBV5-6 to TRBJ2-7; perhaps TRBD2 as D (6 bases). The germline gives CDR1 SGHDT, CDR2 YYEEEE. Trimming removed 4 bases at V and 5 bases at J, with 22 bases between. This CDR3 has 16 amino acids. For the CDR3, the DNA is TGTGCCAGCAGCCCAAGTCTACGGGGACTGGTCGACGAGCAGTACTTC. Its protein is CASSPSLRGLVDEQYF.

This clonotype was found many times. J is TRBJ2-7 and V is TRBV29-1; D may match TRBD1 or TRBD2 (6 bases each). Germline V gene sequence: CDR1 SQVTM, CDR2 ANQGSEA. This CDR3 contains 12 residues. With 7 bases removed from V and 4 bases from J, the gap between germline ends came to 14 bases. The CDR3 sequence: CSAYGGGYEQYF. CDR3 in DNA: TGCAGCGCCTACGGAGGGGGGTACGAGCAGTACTTC.

The genes are TRBV29-1 and TRBJ2-7; 8 nucleotides agree with TRBD2. CDR3 size: 13 residues. Germline assignment: CDR1 SQVTM and CDR2 ANQGSEA. J lost 4 bases, V lost 7 bases, and 9 bases had no gene match. This chain's CDR3 is CSAGSGNVYEQYF. CDR3 sequence (DNA): TGCAGCGCAGGTAGCGGGAATGTTTACGAGCAGTACTTC.

This clonotype has at least ten counts. The V call is TRBV28, the J call TRBJ2-1; D not resolved. V was pared by 5 bases and J by 4 bases, with 15 bases between. This CDR3 region has 15 residues. Germline CDR1 is MDHEN and CDR2 is SYDVKM. CDR3 sequence reads: CASSPLSFGYNEQFF. DNA of the CDR3: TGTGCCAGCAGTCCACTGAGCTTTGGGTACAATGAGCAGTTCTTC.

This clonotype showed up just a few times. V and J are TRBV24-1 and TRBJ2-1; 10 bases match TRBD2. The CDR3 sequence is 16 residues long. V lost 1 base to trimming and J lost 5 bases; unmatched junction nucleotides: 4. Germline values: CDR1 KGHDR, CDR2 SFDVKD. CDR3 coding DNA: TGTGCCACCAGTGATTTCCAGCGGGAGGGGCACAATGAGCAGTTCTTC. This translates into CATSDFQREGHNEQFF.

As to this clonotype: Given a much more abundant clone one base away, this may be a read error. The chain uses TRBV20-1 and TRBJ2-7; TRBD2 aligns across 7 bases. There are 9 residues in the CDR3. Per the germline V gene, CDR1 is DFQATT and CDR2 is SNEGSKA (reference sequence). With 5 bases clipped from V and 12 bases from J, the junction kept 4 bases outside the gene matches. This chain's CDR3 is CSALGGRYF. The CDR3, as DNA: TGCAGTGCTCTTGGCGGGAGGTACTTC.

As to this clonotype: A read error may explain this, as a much larger clone is one base away. This rearrangement joins TRBV27 to TRBJ2-7; 7 bases map to TRBD2. The germline V gene has CDR1 MNHEY and CDR2 SMNVEV (reference sequence). This CDR3 contains 15 residues. The CDR3 protein is CASSFRRGGVYEQCF. In nucleotides, the CDR3 is TGTGCCAGCAGTTTTCGTAGGGGAGGGGTCTACGAGCAGTGCTTC.

This clonotype was counted many times. V gene TRBV5-5 combines with J gene TRBJ2-7, with 7 bases identical to TRBD2. Germline V lookup: CDR1 SGHKS, CDR2 YYEKEE (reference sequence). The trim removed 7 bases at V and 3 bases at J, leaving 16 bases unmatched. The CDR3 totals 16 residues. CDR3 bases: TGTGCCAGCCACAGAGTCGGTGGACTAGTCGTCTACGAGCAGTACTTC. It translates to CASHRVGGLVVYEQYF.

Worth noting for this clonotype: With only one base between it and a far larger clone, this is likely a read error. Here the CDR3 DNA reads TGTGCCAGCTCCCTAGCGGGGAAATCCTACAATGAGCAGTACTTC. Translation: CASSLAGKSYNEQYF. The chain has TRBV7-2 and TRBJ2-7; 9 bases align to TRBD2. The CDR3 spans 15 residues. J lost 7 bases, V lost 8 bases, and 15 bases had no gene match. Germline lookup yields CDR1 SGHTA and CDR2 FQGNSA.